Following are 21 T cell receptor beta chains from one sample sequenced in a study of cytomegalovirus exposure and HLA in healthy donors. The PCR used 60 Vbeta and 13 Jbeta primers. Libraries were prepared by immunoSEQ multiplex PCR; TCRdb keeps only in-frame clonotypes and omits some of them. The table shows over 150,000 clones, with 82% occurring only once. The sequencing input was PBMCs. Every receptor here comes from a boy aged 2 to 10 in good health and CMV-seronegative.

V usage is TRBV18 and J usage is TRBJ2-3; TRBD1 might be the D (6 bases). This CDR3 is built from 13 residues. Germline-derived CDR1 and CDR2 are KGHSH and LQKENI. The V end lost 3 bases, the J end lost 5 bases, and 9 bases lay between the germline ends. CDR3: CASSPQGKDTQYF. The CDR3 bases are TGTGCCAGCTCACCCCAGGGGAAAGATACGCAGTATTTT.

The chain joins TRBV7-9 to TRBJ2-5; possibly TRBD1 for D (6 bases). The CDR3 contains 11 residues. Germline V gene sequence: CDR1 SEHNR, CDR2 FQNEAQ (reference sequence). V gave up 5 bases and J gave up 7 bases, with 8 bases separating them. CDR3 nucleotides: TGTGCCAGCAGCAAAGGGGGGACCCAGTACTTC. Amino acid sequence: CASSKGGTQYF.

This clone has more than one count but fewer than ten. The chain has TRBV20-1 and TRBJ2-3; D ambiguous. The germline V gene has CDR1 DFQATT and CDR2 SNEGSKA (reference sequence). The CDR3 extends over 10 amino acids. V lost 3 bases and J 6 bases, leaving 4 bases between the germline ends. This CDR3 reads CSASQDTQYF. The CDR3 DNA reads TGCAGTGCTAGCCAGGATACGCAGTATTTT.

V gene TRBV5-6 combines with J gene TRBJ2-7; D might be TRBD2 (5 bases). CDR3 length equals 14 residues. V lost 1 base to trimming and J lost 2 bases, with 10 bases between them. Germline V gives CDR1 SGHDT, CDR2 YYEEEE. The CDR3 here is CASSLKGATYEQYF. The CDR3 DNA sequence: TGTGCCAGCAGCTTGAAGGGAGCGACCTACGAGCAGTACTTC.

The chain's CDR3 is CAISDPRQVDTQYF. The CDR3 DNA follows: TGTGCCATCAGTGACCCCAGGCAGGTAGATACGCAGTATTTT. V and J are TRBV10-3 and TRBJ2-3; D remains unclear. The CDR3 totals 14 residues. CDR1 and CDR2 (germline): ENHRY, SYGVKD. V was cut by 3 bases and J by 5 bases, with 12 bases left in between.

This clone was recorded only once. The V gene is TRBV6-5, the J gene TRBJ2-5; D gene unclear. Germline loops: CDR1 MNHEY, CDR2 SVGAGI. Trimming stripped 0 bases from V and 5 bases from J, with 10 bases between. The CDR3 runs 14 residues. CDR3 residues: CASSYSFRVETQYF. The DNA for the CDR3 is TGTGCCAGCAGTTACTCCTTCCGAGTGGAGACCCAGTACTTC.

This clone was observed a single time. The genes are TRBV13 and TRBJ2-1; 8 positions agree with TRBD2. V dropped 4 bases and J dropped 10; count of bases not matched to a gene: 12. Looked up from germline, CDR1 is PRHDT and CDR2 is FYEKMQ (reference sequence). This CDR3 is 15 amino acids long. Here the CDR3 DNA reads TGTGCCAGCAGCTCAACCGGGACTAGAAGCGACGAGCAGTTCTTC. Translating it yields CASSSTGTRSDEQFF.

The J gene is TRBJ1-2, the V gene TRBV19; D uncertain. Between the trimmed V and J ends, which lost 6 bases and 3 bases, there was a span of 11 bases. Germline V gene lookup returns CDR1 LNHDA and CDR2 SQIVND (reference sequence). CDR3 size: 13 residues. The CDR3 reads CASSPSGYYGYTF. As DNA, the CDR3 is TGTGCCAGTAGCCCCAGCGGGTACTATGGCTACACCTTC.

V is TRBV5-4 and J is TRBJ2-3; maybe TRBD1 (5 bases). The V and J ends lost 1 base and 2 bases respectively, with 8 bases between them. In germline, CDR1 is SGHNT, CDR2 YYREEE (reference sequence). This CDR3 spans 14 amino acids. The CDR3 loop reads CASSLLGPTDTQYF. For the CDR3, the DNA is TGTGCCAGCAGCTTGCTGGGGCCCACAGATACGCAGTATTTT.

V and J are TRBV5-1 and TRBJ1-4; 8 bases match TRBD1. The trim removed 1 base at V and 6 bases at J, leaving 8 bases unmatched. This CDR3 comprises 16 residues. From germline, CDR1 is SGHRS and CDR2 YFSETQ. The CDR3 reads CASSLMGRGRHEKLFF. CDR3 in DNA: TGCGCCAGCAGCTTGATGGGCAGGGGGCGTCATGAAAAACTGTTTTTT. The full variable domain, with the rest looked up from reference TRBV5-1 and TRBJ1-4, is KAGVTQTPRYLIKTRGQQVTLSCSPISGHRSVSWYQQTPGQGLQFLFEYFSETQRNKGNFPGRFSGRQFSNSRSEMNVSTLELGDSALYLCASSLMGRGRHEKLFFGSGTQLSVL.

The V call is TRBV25-1, the J call TRBJ2-1, with 7 bases lining up with TRBD1. This CDR3 region has 14 residues. Trimming took 3 bases from V and 9 from J; bases not matched to a gene: 8. The germline CDR1 and CDR2 sequences are MGHDK and SYGVNS. The CDR3: CASSDVRGRGEQFF. The CDR3 bases are TGTGCCAGCAGTGATGTGAGGGGGCGCGGTGAGCAGTTCTTC.

This sequence joins TRBV15 and TRBJ1-2; D is ambiguous. Germline-derived CDR1 and CDR2 are LNHNV and YYDKDF (reference sequence). This CDR3 is 13 amino acids long. V shed 0 bases and J shed 12 bases, with 14 bases lying between them. The CDR3 DNA sequence: TGTGCCACCAGCAGAGATCGGCGGTCCAGCGACACCTTC. Its protein product is CATSRDRRSSDTF.

Comments on this clone: A junction end diverges from the germline sequence, so it may reflect a read error. The rearrangement links TRBV7-9 to TRBJ1-2; D is unresolved. Germline CDR1 and CDR2: SEHNR and FQNEAQ (reference sequence). The CDR3 is 13 residues long. The CDR3 loop reads CSSSLEDNYGYTF. In DNA, the CDR3 is TGTTCCAGCAGCTTGGAGGATAACTATGGCTACACCTTC.

The V gene is TRBV7-2, the J gene TRBJ1-2; possible D gene TRBD1, 5 bases. The CDR3 has 13 residues. Germline V gene data show CDR1 as SGHTA and CDR2 as FQGNSA. V was clipped by 6 bases and J by 0 bases, with 8 bases between them. Written as DNA, the CDR3 is TGTGCCAGCAGTCCGACAGCTAACTATGGCTACACCTTC. This gives the protein CASSPTANYGYTF.

The chain is built from TRBV4-2 and TRBJ2-4; 7 bases map to TRBD1. Germline lookup yields CDR1 LGHNA and CDR2 YNFKEQ. The CDR3 runs to 14 residues. V was clipped by 0 bases and J by 15 bases; unmatched bases: 11. DNA for the CDR3: TGTGCCAGCAGCCAAGATACCTCCGACAGGGTAGGGTACTTC. As protein: CASSQDTSDRVGYF.

The chain couples TRBV6-5 to TRBJ1-1; unclear D gene. This CDR3 is 13 amino acids long. The V gene lost 8 bases and the J gene lost 3 bases, with 13 bases spanning the gap. In germline, CDR1 is MNHEY, CDR2 SVGAGI. CDR3 nucleotide sequence: TGTGCCAGCTGCGGATACTTAGACACTGAAGCTTTCTTT. It specifies CASCGYLDTEAFF.

The chain links TRBV7-6 to TRBJ2-7; the match to TRBD2 covers 7 bases. Germline V gene sequence: CDR1 SGHVS, CDR2 FNYEAQ. CDR3 length: 15 amino acids. The J segment lost 3 bases and the V segment lost 2 bases, leaving 7 bases of the junction unmatched. CDR3 region: CASSLSLAESYEQYF. The CDR3 bases are TGTGCCAGCAGCTTATCTCTAGCGGAGAGCTACGAGCAGTACTTC.

The V call is TRBV19, the J call TRBJ1-2, with 7 positions matching TRBD1. Germline values: CDR1 LNHDA, CDR2 SQIVND (reference sequence). The CDR3 runs to 15 residues. The V gene end was trimmed by 0 bases and the J gene end by 2 bases; junction bases not matched to a gene: 3. The CDR3 DNA is TGTGCCAGTAGTATAGAGCAGGGGGTGAACTATGGCTACACCTTC. This translates into CASSIEQGVNYGYTF. Supplemented by reference TRBV19 and TRBJ1-2, the full variable domain reads DGGITQSPKYLFRKEGQNVTLSCEQNLNHDAMYWYRQDPGQGLRLIYYSQIVNDFQKGDIAEGYSVSREKKESFPLTVTSAQKNPTAFYLCASSIEQGVNYGYTFGSGTRLTVV.

V is TRBV20-1 and J is TRBJ1-2; D gene ambiguous. Trimming took 7 bases from V and 7 from J, leaving 7 bases between them. CDR3 length: 9 amino acids. The germline gives CDR1 DFQATT, CDR2 SNEGSKA (reference sequence). CDR3 bases: TGCAGTGGAGGGTCTGGCTACACCTTC. Translated, it gives CSGGSGYTF.

This chain connects TRBV6-1 to TRBJ1-2; 7 bases fit TRBD1. Losses at the gene ends were 6 bases for V and 5 bases for J; bases not matched to a gene: 12. CDR1 is MNHNS and CDR2 is SASEGT in the germline V gene. This CDR3 is built from 15 residues. The CDR3 nucleotides read TGTGCCAGCAGGCGGAATAAGACAGGGCGATATGGCTACACCTTC. Amino acids: CASRRNKTGRYGYTF.

V usage is TRBV2 and J usage is TRBJ2-5; maybe TRBD2 (7 bases). Germline V gene data show CDR1 as SNHLY and CDR2 as FYNNEI. This CDR3 comprises 17 residues. Deletions cut 3 bases from V and 4 bases from J, with 21 bases between. The CDR3 nucleotides are TGTGCCAGCAGTGACGGCGAGGGGGGGCTTATGGGAGAGACCCAGTACTTC. Protein: CASSDGEGGLMGETQYF.